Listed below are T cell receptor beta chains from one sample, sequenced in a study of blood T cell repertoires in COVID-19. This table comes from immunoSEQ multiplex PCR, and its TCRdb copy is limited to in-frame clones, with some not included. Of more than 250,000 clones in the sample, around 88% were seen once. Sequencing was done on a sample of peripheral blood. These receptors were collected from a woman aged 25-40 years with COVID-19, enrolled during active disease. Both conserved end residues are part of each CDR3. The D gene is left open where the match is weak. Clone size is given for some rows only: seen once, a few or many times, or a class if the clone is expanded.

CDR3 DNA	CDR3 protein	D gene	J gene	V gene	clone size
TGTGCCAGCAGCTTAACGCCCACATACGAGCAGTACTTC	CASSLTPTYEQYF	.	TRBJ2-7	TRBV12-3/TRBV12-4	.
TGTGCCAGCTCACCACCGGTAACAGGGGACACCGGGGAGCTGTTTTTT	CASSPPVTGDTGELFF	TRBD1	TRBJ2-2	TRBV18	.
TGTGCCAGTAGGTGGCGGGGGGGCCACAATGAGCAGTTCTTC	CASRWRGGHNEQFF	TRBD2	TRBJ2-1	TRBV19	.
TGTGCCATCAGTGGGACTAGCGGGGGGAGTCCCTACGAGCAGTACTTC	CAISGTSGGSPYEQYF	TRBD2	TRBJ2-7	TRBV10-3	.
TGTGCCAGCAGTGAGAGTCGCGGGGCGGGCACCGGGGAGCTGTTTTTT	CASSESRGAGTGELFF	.	TRBJ2-2	TRBV6-1	.
TGTGCCAGCAGTTACGGGGGAGGCGGTACTGGAAACACCATATATTTT	CASSYGGGGTGNTIYF	.	TRBJ1-3	TRBV6-5	few
TGTGCCTCAAACAGGGGGAACACTGAAGCTTTCTTT	CASNRGNTEAFF	TRBD1	TRBJ1-1	TRBV30	.
TGTGCCAGCAGCTTTTTACCAGCGGGGGTCACAGATACGCAGTATTTT	CASSFLPAGVTDTQYF	TRBD2	TRBJ2-3	TRBV11-2	.
TGTGCCAGCAGCCAAGTTATAGGACAGGGTGGAGCCGGGGCCAACGTCCTGACTTTC	CASSQVIGQGGAGANVLTF	TRBD1	TRBJ2-6	TRBV3-1/TRBV3-2	.
TGTGCCAGCAGTTTAGGACTAGCGGGGAGCACAGATACGCAGTATTTT	CASSLGLAGSTDTQYF	TRBD2	TRBJ2-3	TRBV28	.
TGTGCCAGCAGTGATAGCGCAATTCAGTACTTC	CASSDSAIQYF	.	TRBJ2-4	TRBV6-1	.
TGTGCCAGCAGCCATAGAGCAACTAATGAAAAACTGTTTTTT	CASSHRATNEKLFF	.	TRBJ1-4	TRBV3-1/TRBV3-2	once
TGTGCCAGTAGTATGCGACAGGGGGCGGTTGGCTACACCTTC	CASSMRQGAVGYTF	TRBD1	TRBJ1-2	TRBV19	.
TGTGCCAGCACAAGGGAGCCGAACACTGAAGCTTTCTTT	CASTREPNTEAFF	.	TRBJ1-1	TRBV27	.
TGTGCCAGCAGTTTATTTTCTGCCGGGACAGGGGGCGGCGATGAAAAACTGTTTTTT	CASSLFSAGTGGGDEKLFF	TRBD1	TRBJ1-4	TRBV27	.
TGTGCCAGCAGCTCTGGCCGAGGGGAGCTGTTTTTT	CASSSGRGELFF	.	TRBJ2-2	TRBV3-1/TRBV3-2	.
TGTGCCAGCAGTGGGGCGGGGGGCTCCTACAATGAGCAGTTCTTC	CASSGAGGSYNEQFF	TRBD2	TRBJ2-1	TRBV2	.
TGTGCCAGCAGCGTAGGCGGGGGAGGTGCTGGAAACACCATATATTTT	CASSVGGGGAGNTIYF	.	TRBJ1-3	TRBV9	.
TGTGCCAGCAGCCTACACAGGGGACAAGATTCCGGCTACACCTTC	CASSLHRGQDSGYTF	TRBD1	TRBJ1-2	TRBV3-1/TRBV3-2	.
TGTGCCAGCAGCTTGGGTCCAGGCACCAGTGGTCAGTACTTC	CASSLGPGTSGQYF	.	TRBJ2-4	TRBV5-4	.